The rows below give T cell receptor beta chains drawn from one sample of a study of shared clonotypes between healthy human individuals. Assay used: immunoSEQ multiplex PCR; TCRdb lists only in-frame clones, some missing. The sample lists about 2,500,000 clones; approximately 90% were seen once. The sample consisted of naive CD4+ T cells sorted from blood. The receptors were gathered from a man younger than 35 in good health. Each CDR3 is given with its conserved first and last residue. Fields, in order: clone size, J gene, V gene, D gene, CDR3 protein, CDR3 DNA. The D gene is left open where the match is weak. The size of a clone is reported for some rows only, either as once, few or many, or as a class for expanded clones.

size: once
J: TRBJ1-4
V: TRBV6-6
D: TRBD1
CDR3: CASSADRGWSEKLFF
DNA: TGTGCCAGCAGTGCCGACAGGGGCTGGAGTGAAAAACTGTTTTTT

size: .
J: TRBJ2-2
V: TRBV9
D: TRBD1
CDR3: CASSVGQGTTGELFF
DNA: TGTGCCAGCAGCGTAGGACAGGGCACCACCGGGGAGCTGTTTTTT

size: .
J: TRBJ1-1
V: TRBV6-1
D: TRBD1
CDR3: CASSLHQTGDTEAFF
DNA: TGTGCCAGCAGTCTACATCAGACAGGGGACACTGAAGCTTTCTTT

size: .
J: TRBJ2-7
V: TRBV9
D: .
CDR3: CASSSVTGPFSEQYF
DNA: TGTGCCAGCAGCTCTGTGACAGGCCCCTTTTCAGAGCAGTACTTC

size: .
J: TRBJ1-1
V: TRBV30
D: .
CDR3: CAWSQGRYSFTNTEAFF
DNA: TGTGCCTGGAGCCAGGGGCGATACTCCTTTACGAACACTGAAGCTTTCTTT

size: .
J: TRBJ2-1
V: TRBV5-4
D: .
CDR3: CASSTYGPFYNEQFF
DNA: TGTGCCAGCAGCACATACGGACCGTTCTACAATGAGCAGTTCTTC

size: .
J: TRBJ1-4
V: TRBV9
D: .
CDR3: CASSVGRGGEKLFF
DNA: TGTGCCAGCAGCGTTGGGCGGGGAGGTGAAAAACTGTTTTTT

size: .
J: TRBJ1-1
V: TRBV6-1
D: .
CDR3: CASTLITDRNTEAFF
DNA: TGTGCCAGCACCCTGATAACGGACAGGAACACTGAAGCTTTCTTT

size: .
J: TRBJ1-6
V: TRBV10-3
D: .
CDR3: CAISPGEGTPLHF
DNA: TGTGCCATCAGTCCTGGCGAGGGGACACCCCTCCACTTT

size: .
J: TRBJ2-5
V: TRBV4-1
D: .
CDR3: CASSQDWGQGETQYF
DNA: TGCGCCAGCAGCCAAGATTGGGGGCAGGGTGAGACCCAGTACTTC

size: once
J: TRBJ2-2
V: TRBV5-1
D: .
CDR3: CASSQQGTGELFF
DNA: TGCGCCAGCAGCCAACAGGGCACCGGGGAGCTGTTTTTT

size: .
J: TRBJ2-7
V: TRBV5-5
D: .
CDR3: CASSKGGVNYEQYF
DNA: TGTGCCAGCAGCAAAGGAGGGGTGAACTACGAGCAGTACTTC

size: .
J: TRBJ2-6
V: TRBV19
D: .
CDR3: CASIGDPGSGANVLTF
DNA: TGTGCCAGTATCGGGGACCCCGGCTCCGGGGCCAACGTCCTGACTTTC

size: .
J: TRBJ2-7
V: TRBV11-1
D: .
CDR3: CASSLAKPGLVDEQYF
DNA: TGTGCCAGCAGCTTAGCGAAGCCAGGGCTAGTTGACGAGCAGTACTTC

size: .
J: TRBJ2-5
V: TRBV11-1
D: .
CDR3: CASSLAHSQETQYF
DNA: TGTGCCAGCAGCTTAGCGCACTCCCAAGAGACCCAGTACTTC

size: .
J: TRBJ2-2
V: TRBV19
D: .
CDR3: CASSFRGGTGELFF
DNA: TGTGCCAGTAGTTTCCGGGGTGGAACCGGGGAGCTGTTTTTT

size: .
J: TRBJ2-5
V: TRBV6-5
D: .
CDR3: CASSYRTAVGTQYF
DNA: TGTGCCAGCAGTTACCGGACAGCCGTGGGGACCCAGTACTTC

size: .
J: TRBJ2-2
V: TRBV5-4
D: TRBD2
CDR3: CASSWVGLNTGELFF
DNA: TGTGCCAGCAGCTGGGTGGGACTAAACACCGGGGAGCTGTTTTTT

size: once
J: TRBJ1-2
V: TRBV5-4
D: .
CDR3: CASSSTDINTNGYTF
DNA: TGTGCCAGCAGCTCGACAGACATCAACACGAATGGCTACACCTTC

size: .
J: TRBJ1-6
V: TRBV6-1
D: .
CDR3: CASSEDDGNSPLHF
DNA: TGTGCCAGCAGTGAAGACGATGGGAATTCACCCCTCCACTTT

size: .
J: TRBJ2-1
V: TRBV9
D: .
CDR3: CASSVGGMGGSRSYNEQFF
DNA: TGTGCCAGCAGCGTAGGCGGGATGGGCGGGTCCCGCTCCTACAATGAGCAGTTCTTC

size: .
J: TRBJ2-4
V: TRBV9
D: .
CDR3: CASSQGAEAKNIQYF
DNA: TGTGCCAGCAGCCAGGGAGCGGAAGCCAAAAACATTCAGTACTTC

size: .
J: TRBJ2-2
V: TRBV11-2
D: .
CDR3: CASGGGADTGELFF
DNA: TGTGCCAGTGGCGGAGGGGCCGACACCGGGGAGCTGTTTTTT

size: .
J: TRBJ2-7
V: TRBV7-5
D: .
CDR3: CARSTYEQYF
DNA: TGTGCCAGAAGTACCTACGAGCAGTACTTC